A selection of T cell receptor beta chains follows, all from one sample in a study of blood T cell repertoires in COVID-19. Here immunoSEQ multiplex PCR was the method, and the copy in TCRdb shows in-frame clones only, minus some. The sample includes around 150,000 clones, roughly 84% of them seen just once. Sequencing was performed on peripheral blood. The receptors come from a man in his 70s with acute or convalescent COVID-19. Each CDR3 is given with its conserved first and last residue. Each record gives: V gene, J gene, clone size, D gene, CDR3 protein, CDR3 DNA. D genes are given only for firm matches. Where a row states a size, it is once, few, many or the class of an expanded clone; other rows omit it.

TRBV27	TRBJ1-2	few	TRBD1	CASSTRTGPYGYTF	TGTGCCAGCAGTACCAGGACAGGGCCTTATGGCTACACCTTC
TRBV6-2/TRBV6-3	TRBJ2-3	-	-	CASSTHLLAGRTTGTQYF	TGTGCCAGCAGTACCCATCTTTTGGCGGGGCGGACAACCGGTACGCAGTATTTT
TRBV12-5	TRBJ1-4	-	-	CASGLEEREKLFF	TGTGCTAGTGGTTTGGAAGAGAGGGAAAAACTGTTTTTT
TRBV13	TRBJ2-7	-	TRBD2	CASSLGPGGPYEQYF	TGTGCCAGCAGCTTAGGCCCGGGGGGGCCCTACGAGCAGTACTTC
TRBV29-1	TRBJ2-5	-	TRBD2	CSVAVGGMETQYF	TGCAGCGTCGCCGTCGGGGGGATGGAGACCCAGTACTTC
TRBV6-5	TRBJ2-1	-	TRBD1	CATKRTGLRNEQFF	TGTGCCACCAAGAGGACAGGGCTCAGGAATGAGCAGTTCTTC
TRBV24-1	TRBJ2-7	-	-	CATSDLRFNGGEQYF	TGTGCCACCAGTGATTTGCGGTTCAACGGGGGCGAGCAGTACTTC
TRBV4-1	TRBJ2-7	-	TRBD2	CASSLGASGGGSYEQYF	TGCGCCAGCAGCCTTGGGGCTAGCGGGGGGGGTTCCTACGAGCAGTACTTC
TRBV18	TRBJ2-4	-	-	CASSPLDSPKNIQYF	TGTGCCAGCTCACCTCTGGACAGCCCAAAAAACATTCAGTACTTC
TRBV27	TRBJ2-2	-	-	CASSLAVSDNRGELFF	TGTGCCAGCAGTCTGGCCGTGTCAGACAACAGAGGGGAGCTGTTTTTT
TRBV6-5	TRBJ2-1	-	-	CASPKTRSYNEQFF	TGTGCCAGCCCGAAGACTCGCTCCTACAATGAGCAGTTCTTC
TRBV12-5	TRBJ2-3	-	-	CASGLQGTDTQYF	TGTGCTAGTGGCCTCCAGGGCACAGATACGCAGTATTTT
TRBV28	TRBJ1-5	-	-	CAIRRDSNQPQHF	TGTGCCATCCGACGGGATAGCAATCAGCCCCAGCATTTT
TRBV12-3/TRBV12-4	TRBJ1-5	-	-	CASSLQGYQPQHF	TGTGCCAGCAGTTTACAGGGATATCAGCCCCAGCATTTT
TRBV9	TRBJ2-5	-	-	CASSTTHLAQETQYF	TGTGCCAGCAGCACGACTCATCTAGCCCAAGAGACCCAGTACTTC
TRBV3-1/TRBV3-2	TRBJ1-1	-	TRBD1	CASSQGDRVSTEAFF	TGTGCCAGCAGCCAAGGGGACAGAGTAAGCACTGAAGCTTTCTTT
TRBV5-1	TRBJ1-6	few	-	CASSPGQTWGNSPLHF	TGCGCCAGCAGCCCCGGACAGACCTGGGGGAATTCACCCCTCCACTTT
TRBV3-1/TRBV3-2	TRBJ2-1	-	-	CASSQDTSTYNEQFF	TGTGCCAGCAGCCAAGACACTAGTACGTACAATGAGCAGTTCTTC
TRBV13	TRBJ1-3	-	-	CASSSYGSSGNTIYF	TGTGCCAGCAGCTCCTACGGGAGCTCTGGAAACACCATATATTTT
TRBV27	TRBJ2-7	once	TRBD2	CASDPARDGEGEQYF	TGTGCCAGCGACCCCGCACGAGACGGGGAGGGCGAGCAGTACTTC
TRBV5-8	TRBJ2-2	-	TRBD2	CASSLRSGMMGELFF	TGTGCCAGCAGCTTACGTAGCGGGATGATGGGGGAGCTGTTTTTT
TRBV6-6	TRBJ2-5	-	-	CASSYSIAGQETQYF	TGTGCCAGCAGTTACTCGATAGCAGGGCAAGAGACCCAGTACTTC
TRBV5-1	TRBJ2-5	-	TRBD2	CASRLAGYQETQYF	TGCGCCAGCAGACTAGCGGGATACCAAGAGACCCAGTACTTC
TRBV7-3	TRBJ2-7	-	-	CASSPSAGSFYEQYF	TGTGCCAGCAGCCCCTCCGCGGGATCTTTCTACGAGCAGTACTTC
TRBV7-6	TRBJ2-3	-	TRBD2	CASSLASAGSRTDTQYF	TGTGCCAGCAGCTTAGCTTCAGCGGGAAGCCGCACAGATACGCAGTATTTT
TRBV29-1	TRBJ2-5	once	-	CSVGGAETQYF	TGCAGCGTAGGGGGGGCAGAGACCCAGTACTTC
TRBV7-9	TRBJ1-3	-	-	CASSSRTREALNSGNTIYF	TGTGCCAGCAGCTCCCGGACTCGGGAGGCTTTAAACTCTGGAAACACCATATATTTT
TRBV11-3	TRBJ1-6	once	-	CASRDWSEGGSSPLHF	TGTGCCAGCAGGGACTGGAGTGAAGGGGGAAGTTCACCCCTCCACTTT
TRBV5-8	TRBJ1-1	once	TRBD1	CASSPYGQGGTEAFF	TGTGCCAGCAGCCCCTATGGACAGGGGGGGACTGAAGCTTTCTTT
TRBV28	TRBJ2-6	once	-	CASSSLGGPGANVLTF	TGTGCCAGCAGTTCTCTGGGAGGCCCTGGGGCCAACGTCCTGACTTTC
TRBV24-1	TRBJ2-1	-	-	CATSDFTRGAGEQFF	TGTGCCACCAGTGATTTTACCAGGGGCGCGGGTGAGCAGTTCTTC
TRBV14	TRBJ1-1	-	TRBD1	CASSQQGAMNTEAFF	TGTGCCAGCAGCCAACAGGGGGCCATGAACACTGAAGCTTTCTTT
TRBV28	TRBJ2-7	-	TRBD2	CASGTSGSYEQYF	TGTGCCAGTGGGACTAGCGGGAGCTACGAGCAGTACTTC
TRBV7-2	TRBJ1-5	-	-	CASSLVTGPDQPQHF	TGTGCCAGCAGCTTAGTGACAGGTCCAGATCAGCCCCAGCATTTT
TRBV19	TRBJ2-1	-	TRBD2	CASTPSGTPGEQFF	TGTGCCAGTACCCCTAGCGGGACCCCCGGCGAGCAGTTCTTC
TRBV11-2	TRBJ2-6	once	TRBD2	CASSPTGLAGAGANVLTF	TGTGCCAGCAGCCCAACGGGACTAGCGGGAGCTGGGGCCAACGTCCTGACTTTC
TRBV9	TRBJ2-5	-	TRBD1	CASSVGTGQGETQYF	TGTGCCAGCAGCGTCGGGACAGGACAGGGAGAGACCCAGTACTTC
TRBV7-2	TRBJ2-2	-	-	CASSTWGGQTGELFF	TGTGCCAGCAGCACCTGGGGGGGGCAAACCGGGGAGCTGTTTTTT